The rows below give T cell receptor beta chains drawn from one sample of a study of blood T cells in healthy people across ages. In TCRdb, the 5' RACE reads were re-called with MiXCR into one record per CDR3 protein. The sample contains hundreds of thousands of distinct CDR3 sequences, around 50% of which appear only once. The sequencing input was blood. Receptor source: a man aged 40-49 years in good health. Both conserved end residues are part of each CDR3. D genes are given only for firm matches. Not every row has a clone size; where given, it reads once, few, many or a size class.

>TRBJ2-3|NA|TRBV6-1|NA
TGTGCCGGGAGTGTCCCAGGCACAGATACGCAGTATTTT
CAGSVPGTDTQYF
>TRBJ2-1|NA|TRBV7-6|NA
TGTGCCAGCAGCTCCCGGGACTCCAATGAGCAGTTCTTC
CASSSRDSNEQFF
>TRBJ1-5|NA|TRBV15|NA
TGTGCCACCAGCAGAGAACTTGGCAGCAATCAGCCCCGGCATTTT
CATSRELGSNQPRHF
>TRBJ2-1|TRBD2|TRBV7-8|NA
TGTGCCAGCAGCCCGGGACTAGCGGGAGAGAATGAGCAGTTCTTC
CASSPGLAGENEQFF
>TRBJ2-7|TRBD2|TRBV5-1|NA
TGCGCCAGCAGCTTGGAGGGGCGGGGGGACAATGAGCAGTACTTC
CASSLEGRGDNEQYF
>TRBJ2-7|TRBD1|TRBV29-1|NA
TGCAGCGTTGAAGGCAGGGGGCGAGAGCAGTACTTC
CSVEGRGREQYF
>TRBJ2-1|TRBD2|TRBV20-1|NA
TGCAGTGCCTACCCCTACCAGCGGGGATACAATGAGCAGTTCTTC
CSAYPYQRGYNEQFF
>TRBJ2-7|TRBD2|TRBV20-1|NA
TGCTCAGTGGGTGCGGGGGGCGAGCAGTACTTC
CSVGAGGEQYF
>TRBJ2-1|NA|TRBV2|NA
TGTGCCAGCAGTGGGGAACAGGGAAGTGAGCAGTTCTTC
CASSGEQGSEQFF
>TRBJ2-5|TRBD2|TRBV5-1|NA
TGCGCCAGCAGTCTAGCGGGAAAAGACCAAGAGACCCAGTACTTC
CASSLAGKDQETQYF
>TRBJ2-3|NA|TRBV9|NA
TGTGCCAGCAGCACAGGCGGAGGAGTCCAGACAGATACGCAGTATTTT
CASSTGGGVQTDTQYF
>TRBJ2-1|NA|TRBV15|NA
TGTGCCACCAGCAGAGATCTAGTCAACCATGAGCAGTTCTTC
CATSRDLVNHEQFF
>TRBJ2-1|TRBD1|TRBV5-1|NA
TGCGCCAGCAGCGTGGGACAGGGGGCCCACAATGAGCAGTTCTTC
CASSVGQGAHNEQFF
>TRBJ1-6|NA|TRBV3-1|few
TGTGCCAGCAGCCAGCAGGGCCGTAATTCACCCCTCCACTTT
CASSQQGRNSPLHF
>TRBJ2-7|TRBD2|TRBV20-1|few
TGCAGTGGCCTACTAGCGGGGGTTTACGAGCAGTACTTC
CSGLLAGVYEQYF
>TRBJ2-4|NA|TRBV4-2|NA
TGTGCCAGCAGCCAAGATCGTGTAAGGGGCATTCAGTACTTC
CASSQDRVRGIQYF
>TRBJ2-3|NA|TRBV5-1|NA
TGCGCCAGCAGCCCCGTGGCGGGGTTGGTAGATACGCAGTATTTT
CASSPVAGLVDTQYF
>TRBJ1-5|NA|TRBV4-1|NA
TGCGCCAGCAGCTTTAAGCGAGGGTTCGGTCAGCCCCAGCATTTT
CASSFKRGFGQPQHF
>TRBJ2-4|NA|TRBV10-3|NA
TGTGCCATCAGTGAGAACTATGGAGAGGCCGGAGGGCAGTACTTC
CAISENYGEAGGQYF
>TRBJ2-5|TRBD2|TRBV20-1|few
TGCAGTGCTCGCTTCGTGGGGGCTAGCGGGAGCAGGGGGCAGTACTTC
CSARFVGASGSRGQYF
>TRBJ1-2|NA|TRBV7-9|many
TGTGCCAGCAGCTTGCCAGGGCCTGTGGGCTATGGCTACACCTTC
CASSLPGPVGYGYTF
>TRBJ2-1|NA|TRBV7-2|many
TGTGCCAGCAGCCGGGCGGTCGCGGGTGAGCAGTTCTTC
CASSRAVAGEQFF
>TRBJ2-5|NA|TRBV3-1|NA
TGTGCCAGCAGCCAAGCTAGGGGGGCCCGAGAGACCCAGTACTTC
CASSQARGARETQYF
>TRBJ2-3|TRBD2|TRBV4-2|few
TGTGCCAGCAGCCAAGTCCTCGAGCGGGAGGGCCTCACAGATACGCAGTATTTT
CASSQVLEREGLTDTQYF
>TRBJ2-1|NA|TRBV5-1|once
TGCGCCAGCGGGGGCGGGAGATTGAGTTACAATGAGCAGTTCTTC
CASGGGRLSYNEQFF
>TRBJ1-1|NA|TRBV3-1|NA
TGTGCCAGCAGCCAAGGCCGACGGCGGGACACTGAAGCTTTCTTT
CASSQGRRRDTEAFF
>TRBJ2-7|TRBD1|TRBV28|few
TGTGCCAGCAGTTTATACGCGGGACAGGGGGCCCTTACCTACGAGCAGTACTTC
CASSLYAGQGALTYEQYF
>TRBJ2-1|TRBD2|TRBV20-1|NA
TGCAGTGTTCCCGGGGTAGCGGGATACAATGAGTTCTTC
CSVPGVAGYNEFF
>TRBJ1-2|NA|TRBV27|few
TGTGCCAGCAGGGGGAATGGGGTCTGGTCTAACTATGGCTACACCTTC
CASRGNGVWSNYGYTF
>TRBJ1-2|NA|TRBV29-1|NA
TGCAGCGTTGAGCCAGGGGATAACTATGGCTACACCTTC
CSVEPGDNYGYTF
>TRBJ2-7|TRBD2|TRBV29-1|NA
TGCAGCGTTGAAAGTCGACTAGCCGACACCTACGAGCAGTACTTC
CSVESRLADTYEQYF
>TRBJ1-2|NA|TRBV12-3/TRBV12-4|NA
TGTGCCAGCAGTTTACGGATAAACTATGGCTACACCTTC
CASSLRINYGYTF
>TRBJ2-3|TRBD2|TRBV13|once
TGTGCCAGCAGCATAGGGACTAGCCCTGGAGATACGCAGTATTTT
CASSIGTSPGDTQYF
>TRBJ2-2|NA|TRBV29-1|once
TGCAGCGTTTCGGTGGGAGGCACCGGGGAGCTGTTTTTT
CSVSVGGTGELFF
>TRBJ2-5|NA|TRBV29-1|few
TGCAGCTTGGGCGGGACAGAAGAGACCCAGTACTTC
CSLGGTEETQYF
>TRBJ2-5|NA|TRBV2|NA
TGTGCCAGTGGGGCTGAGCATGGGCGAGAGACCCAGTACTTC
CASGAEHGRETQYF
>TRBJ2-1|NA|TRBV27|NA
TGTGCCAGCAGTTTATTGTCCCCCCAGGGCATGGATGAGCAGTTCTTC
CASSLLSPQGMDEQFF
>TRBJ2-1|NA|TRBV14|NA
TGTGCCAGCAGCCAAGACCGACTGAAAGCGCCGTTCTTC
CASSQDRLKAPFF
>TRBJ2-3|NA|TRBV6-4|few
TGTGCCAGCAGTAACCAGGCCACAGATACGCAGTATTTT
CASSNQATDTQYF
>TRBJ2-1|NA|TRBV5-1|NA
TGCGCCAGCAGCTTGGACAGGGCCTACTACAATGAGCAGTTCTTC
CASSLDRAYYNEQFF
>TRBJ2-3|NA|TRBV29-1|few
TGCAGCGTTTCGTCGGGGACAGATACGCAGTATTTT
CSVSSGTDTQYF
>TRBJ2-4|NA|TRBV3-1|once
TGTGCCAGCAGCCGAAGCCAGCAGGGCGCGGAAAACATTCAGTACTTC
CASSRSQQGAENIQYF
>TRBJ2-5|TRBD2|TRBV20-1|NA
TGCAGTGCTTGGAGGGTCCGGACTAGCGGGAACAATGAGCAGTACTTC
CSAWRVRTSGNNEQYF
>TRBJ2-1|TRBD2|TRBV7-9|once
TGTGCCGGCAGCTTAGATGGCCGGGGGGCCTACAATGAGCAGTTCTTC
CAGSLDGRGAYNEQFF
>TRBJ2-5|TRBD2|TRBV29-1|NA
TGCAGCGTCCGAGGACTAGCGGGAGGGCGAGAGCAGTACTTC
CSVRGLAGGREQYF